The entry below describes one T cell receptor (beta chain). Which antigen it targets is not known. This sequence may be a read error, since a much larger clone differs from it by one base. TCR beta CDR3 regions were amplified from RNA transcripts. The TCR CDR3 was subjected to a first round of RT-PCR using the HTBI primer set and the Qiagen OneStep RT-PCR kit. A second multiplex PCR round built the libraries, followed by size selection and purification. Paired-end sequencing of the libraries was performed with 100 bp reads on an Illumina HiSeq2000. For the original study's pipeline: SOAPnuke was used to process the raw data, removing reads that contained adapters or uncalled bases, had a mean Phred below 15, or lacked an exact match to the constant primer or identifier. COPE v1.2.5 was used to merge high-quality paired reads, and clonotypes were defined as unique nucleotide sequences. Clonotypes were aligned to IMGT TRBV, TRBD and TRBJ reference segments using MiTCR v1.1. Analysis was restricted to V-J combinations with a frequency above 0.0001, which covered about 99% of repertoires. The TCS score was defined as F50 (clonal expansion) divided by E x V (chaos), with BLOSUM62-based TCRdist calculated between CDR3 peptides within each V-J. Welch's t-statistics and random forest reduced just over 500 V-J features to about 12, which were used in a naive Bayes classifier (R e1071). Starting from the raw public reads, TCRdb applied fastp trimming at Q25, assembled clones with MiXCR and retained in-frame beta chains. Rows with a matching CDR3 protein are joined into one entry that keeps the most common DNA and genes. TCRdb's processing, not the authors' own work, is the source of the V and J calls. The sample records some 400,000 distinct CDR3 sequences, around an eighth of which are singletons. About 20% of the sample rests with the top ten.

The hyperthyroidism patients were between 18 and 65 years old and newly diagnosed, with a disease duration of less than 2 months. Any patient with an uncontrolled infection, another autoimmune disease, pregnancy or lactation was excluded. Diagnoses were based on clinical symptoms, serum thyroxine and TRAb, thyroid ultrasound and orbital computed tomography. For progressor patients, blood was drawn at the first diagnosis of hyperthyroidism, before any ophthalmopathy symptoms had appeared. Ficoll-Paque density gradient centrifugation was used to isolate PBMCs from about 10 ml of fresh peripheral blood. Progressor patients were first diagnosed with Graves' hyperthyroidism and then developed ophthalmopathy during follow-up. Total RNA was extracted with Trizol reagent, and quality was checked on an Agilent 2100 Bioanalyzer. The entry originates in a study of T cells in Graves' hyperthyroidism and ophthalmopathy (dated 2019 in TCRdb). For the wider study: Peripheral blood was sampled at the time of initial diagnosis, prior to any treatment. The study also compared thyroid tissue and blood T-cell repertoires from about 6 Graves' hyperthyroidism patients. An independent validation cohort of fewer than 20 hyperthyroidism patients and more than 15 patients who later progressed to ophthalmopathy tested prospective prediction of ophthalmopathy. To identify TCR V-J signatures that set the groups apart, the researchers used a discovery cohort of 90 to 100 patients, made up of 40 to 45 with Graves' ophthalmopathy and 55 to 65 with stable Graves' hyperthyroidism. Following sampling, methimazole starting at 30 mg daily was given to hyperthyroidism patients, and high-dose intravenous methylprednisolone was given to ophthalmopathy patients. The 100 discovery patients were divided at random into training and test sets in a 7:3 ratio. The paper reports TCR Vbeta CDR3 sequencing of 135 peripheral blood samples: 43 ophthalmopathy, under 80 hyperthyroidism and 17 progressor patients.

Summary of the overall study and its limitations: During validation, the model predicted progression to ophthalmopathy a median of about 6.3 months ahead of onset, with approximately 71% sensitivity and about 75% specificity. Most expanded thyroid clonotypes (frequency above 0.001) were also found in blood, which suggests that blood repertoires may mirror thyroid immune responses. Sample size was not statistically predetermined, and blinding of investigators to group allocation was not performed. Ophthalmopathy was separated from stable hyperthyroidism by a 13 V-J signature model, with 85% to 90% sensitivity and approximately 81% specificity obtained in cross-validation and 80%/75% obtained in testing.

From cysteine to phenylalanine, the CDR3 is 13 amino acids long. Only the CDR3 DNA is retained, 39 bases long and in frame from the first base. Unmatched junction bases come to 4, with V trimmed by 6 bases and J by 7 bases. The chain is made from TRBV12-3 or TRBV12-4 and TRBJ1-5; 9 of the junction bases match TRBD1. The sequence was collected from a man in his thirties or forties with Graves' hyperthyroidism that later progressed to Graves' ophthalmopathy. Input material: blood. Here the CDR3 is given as CASRRQGGQPQHF. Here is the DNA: TGTGCCAGCAGAAGACAGGGGGGACAGCCCCAGCATTTT.